Presented here are 10 T cell receptor beta chains from one specimen sequenced in a study of blood T cell repertoires in COVID-19. Libraries were prepared by immunoSEQ multiplex PCR; TCRdb keeps only in-frame clonotypes and omits some of them. Of more than 200,000 clones detected, 75% to 90% appear once; the ten largest clones hold 2% to 3%. Sequenced input: peripheral blood. These TCRs come from a man aged 30 to 45 with COVID-19, enrolled during active disease.

The J gene is TRBJ2-7, the V gene TRBV5-1; weak D call: TRBD1 (5 bases). The CDR3 covers 13 residues. The germline V gene encodes CDR1 SGHRS and CDR2 YFSETQ. V shed 3 bases and J shed 3 bases, with 10 bases lying between them. CDR3 loop: CASSSQDSYEQYF. In nucleotides, the CDR3 is TGCGCCAGCAGCTCGCAAGACAGCTACGAGCAGTACTTC.

The gene calls are TRBV7-6 and TRBJ1-1; 9 bases fit TRBD1. J lost 1 base, V lost 4 bases, and 13 bases had no gene match. This CDR3 spans 18 amino acids. Germline lookup yields CDR1 SGHVS and CDR2 FNYEAQ. CDR3 amino acids: CASSSETITGGGNTEAFF. CDR3 nucleotide sequence: TGTGCCAGCAGCTCGGAAACCATAACAGGGGGCGGGAACACTGAAGCTTTCTTT.

V is TRBV29-1 and J is TRBJ1-1, with D possibly matching TRBD1 (5 bases). V was trimmed by 1 base and J by 0 bases, leaving 12 bases between them. The CDR3 is 15 amino acids. Germline V gives CDR1 SQVTM, CDR2 ANQGSEA. CDR3 nucleotides: TGCAGCGTTGAAGGGCGACAGCAGATGAACACTGAAGCTTTCTTT. Protein product: CSVEGRQQMNTEAFF.

The rearrangement links TRBV27 to TRBJ2-3, with D perhaps TRBD2 (5 bases). CDR3 length: 14 amino acids. Germline V gene data show CDR1 as MNHEY and CDR2 as SMNVEV (reference sequence). With 8 bases removed from V and 3 bases from J, the gap between germline ends came to 15 bases. CDR3: CASGPRTGTDTQYF. The CDR3 DNA reads TGTGCCAGCGGTCCAAGGACGGGGACAGATACGCAGTATTTT.

The J gene is TRBJ1-4, the V gene TRBV19; the match to TRBD1 covers 10 bases. V was pared by 6 bases and J by 14 bases, with 18 bases of the junction left unmatched. From germline, CDR1 is LNHDA and CDR2 SQIVND (reference sequence). This CDR3 is 16 amino acids long. CDR3 in amino acids: CASRWTTGTGVMNLFF. CDR3 nucleotide sequence: TGTGCCAGTAGATGGACCACCGGGACAGGGGTTATGAATCTGTTTTTT.

This clone came up once. V and J are TRBV6-5 and TRBJ2-2; a weak D match, TRBD1 (6 bases). This CDR3 region has 15 residues. In germline, CDR1 is MNHEY, CDR2 SVGAGI. V lost 10 bases and J lost 1, with 16 bases in between. In DNA, the CDR3 is TGTGCCACCATGGACAGACGTAAGAACACCGGGGAGCTGTTTTTT. Its translation: CATMDRRKNTGELFF.

The chain recombines TRBV5-4 with TRBJ1-2; the D gene is possibly TRBD1 (5 bases). CDR1 SGHNT and CDR2 YYREEE come from the germline V gene (reference sequence). The CDR3 has 15 amino acids. V was clipped by 0 bases and J by 0 bases, with 9 bases between them. CDR3: CASSLGQLANYGYTF. DNA of the CDR3: TGTGCCAGCAGCTTGGGACAGTTAGCTAACTATGGCTACACCTTC.

The chain recombines TRBV10-3 with TRBJ1-2; TRBD1 aligns across 9 bases. With V trimmed by 6 bases and J by 6 bases, 8 bases remained unmatched. The CDR3 runs to 14 residues. Per germline, CDR1 ENHRY and CDR2 SYGVKD. The CDR3 spells CAISRQGDYDGYTF. For the CDR3, the DNA is TGTGCCATCAGCCGACAGGGGGACTACGATGGCTACACCTTC.

This clone was observed a single time. The V gene is TRBV19, the J gene TRBJ2-1; D call uncertain. Deletions cut 10 bases from V and 3 bases from J, with 13 bases between. This CDR3 is 13 amino acids long. The germline V gene encodes CDR1 LNHDA and CDR2 SQIVND (reference sequence). CDR3 nucleotides: TGTGCCACCACATCTCGTGGCTACAATGAGCAGTTCTTC. It is translated as CATTSRGYNEQFF.

J is TRBJ1-2 and V is TRBV5-1; D ambiguous. The CDR3 is 13 residues long. V was pared by 4 bases and J by 6 bases, with 13 bases between. The germline CDR1 and CDR2 sequences are SGHRS and YFSETQ. The CDR3 loop is CASSTRRSDGYTF. CDR3 sequence (DNA): TGCGCCAGCAGCACTCGGCGGTCCGATGGCTACACCTTC.